A single sample gave rise to the 17 T cell receptor beta chains below, sequenced in a study of blood T cell repertoires in COVID-19. Libraries were prepared by immunoSEQ multiplex PCR; TCRdb keeps only in-frame clonotypes and omits some of them. The table shows tens of thousands of clones, with 88% occurring only once. The sample consisted of peripheral blood. The receptors were sampled from a human donor in a cohort sampled during active COVID-19.

The chain joins TRBV4-1 to TRBJ2-7; 9 bases line up with TRBD1. Losses at the gene ends were 2 bases for V and 3 bases for J; bases not matched to a gene: 8. CDR1 is MGHRA, CDR2 YSYEKL, per germline. The CDR3 is 16 residues long. The CDR3 is CASSQRQGDAFYEQYF. The CDR3, as DNA: TGCGCCAGCAGCCAACGACAGGGGGATGCTTTCTACGAGCAGTACTTC.

This sequence joins TRBV18 and TRBJ1-1, with D possibly being TRBD1 (5 bases). This CDR3 is 14 amino acids long. V was shortened by 2 bases and J by 1 base, with 8 bases between the two germline ends. The germline CDR1 and CDR2 sequences are KGHSH and LQKENI. CDR3 DNA: TGTGCCAGCTCACCAGTCACAGGGAACACTGAAGCTTTCTTT. Its translation: CASSPVTGNTEAFF.

J is TRBJ2-2 and V is TRBV7-3; 8 bases align to TRBD1. V dropped 5 bases and J dropped 6; count of bases not matched to a gene: 2. The CDR3 covers 13 residues. Germline V CDR1 and CDR2: SGHTA, FQGTGA. CDR3 nucleotide sequence: TGTGCCAGCAGCCTACAGGGGGCCGGGGAGCTGTTTTTT. As protein: CASSLQGAGELFF.

The chain combines TRBV3-1 (or the pseudogene TRBV3-2) with TRBJ2-7, with 8 positions matching TRBD1. The V gene end was trimmed by 4 bases and the J gene end by 6 bases; junction bases not matched to a gene: 5. The CDR3 extends over 13 amino acids. Germline-derived CDR1 and CDR2 are LGHDT and YNNKEL (reference sequence). CDR3 coding DNA: TGTGCCAGCAGCCTCGGACAGGGACGCGAGCAGTACTTC. It encodes CASSLGQGREQYF.

The rearrangement uses TRBV5-6 and TRBJ2-7; possibly TRBD1 for D (6 bases). Germline values: CDR1 SGHDT, CDR2 YYEEEE. The CDR3 has 15 amino acids. V was clipped by 0 bases and J by 1 base, with 11 bases between them. The CDR3 sequence is CASSLGQGFSYEQYF. The CDR3 nucleotides are TGTGCCAGCAGCTTGGGGCAGGGGTTTTCCTACGAGCAGTACTTC.

The CDR3 nucleotides read TGTGCCAGCAGTTTAAGGACAGGGCGAACCTATGGCAATCAGCCCCAGCATTTT. Amino acids: CASSLRTGRTYGNQPQHF. The V gene is TRBV28, the J gene TRBJ1-5; 8 nucleotides align to TRBD1. V trimming: 2 bases; J trimming: 2 bases; junction bases outside the gene matches: 11. The CDR3 is made up of 18 amino acids. Germline values: CDR1 MDHEN, CDR2 SYDVKM. Complete variable domain (other parts from reference TRBV28 and TRBJ1-5): DVKVTQSSRYLVKRTGEKVFLECVQDMDHENMFWYRQDPGLGLRLIYFSYDVKMKEKGDIPEGYSVSREKKERFSLILESASTNQTSMYLCASSLRTGRTYGNQPQHFGDGTRLSIL.

The chain uses TRBV7-9 and TRBJ2-7; 10 bases are a match to TRBD2. Germline trimming cut 5 bases from V and 12 bases from J; bases unmatched to any gene: 7. Germline-derived CDR1 and CDR2 are SEHNR and FQNEAQ (reference sequence). This CDR3 contains 12 residues. CDR3 sequence (DNA): TGTGCCAGCAGCGCAGGGGAGCGGGAGGGGTACTTC. Translated: CASSAGEREGYF.

The chain joins TRBV7-8 to TRBJ2-6; the match to TRBD2 covers 9 bases. Looked up from germline, CDR1 is SGHVS and CDR2 is FQNEAQ. This CDR3 has 17 amino acids. V shed 5 bases and J 4 bases; nucleotides not matched to a gene: 9. The CDR3, as DNA: TGTGCCAGCAGCAGATTAGCGGGGGTGTCCGGGGCCAACGTCCTGACTTTC. It codes for CASSRLAGVSGANVLTF.

V is TRBV6-5 and J is TRBJ2-3, with TRBD2 matching 8 bases. Germline values: CDR1 MNHEY, CDR2 SVGAGI. V was clipped by 4 bases and J by 4 bases; unmatched bases: 10. The CDR3 runs 16 residues. The chain's CDR3 is CASSLLAGLAADTQYF. In DNA form, the CDR3 reads TGTGCCAGCAGTTTGCTAGCGGGCCTTGCCGCAGATACGCAGTATTTT.

This rearrangement joins TRBV6-6 to TRBJ2-2; 7 nucleotides align to TRBD1. This CDR3 has 14 residues. The germline CDR1 and CDR2 sequences are MNHNY and SVGAGI (reference sequence). V shed 6 bases, J shed 4 bases, and the junction held 5 bases outside the gene matches. The CDR3 DNA is TGTGCCAGCAGAAAACAGGGGCTCACCGGGGAGCTGTTTTTT. This encodes CASRKQGLTGELFF.

The CDR3 nucleotides read TGCGCCAGCAGACCCGGGACAGGATCGTATGAGCAGTACTTC. Translating it yields CASRPGTGSYEQYF. This chain links TRBV10-2 with TRBJ2-7, with 8 bases fitting TRBD1. CDR1 is WSHSY, CDR2 SAAADI, per germline. V shed 6 bases, J shed 7 bases, and the junction held 11 bases outside the gene matches. The CDR3 spans 14 residues.

The chain couples TRBV9 to TRBJ2-7; tentative D call: TRBD1 (5 bases). CDR3 length equals 16 residues. Germline V gene sequence: CDR1 SGDLS, CDR2 YYNGEE. The V end lost 0 bases, the J end lost 2 bases, and 15 bases lay between the germline ends. The CDR3 nucleotides read TGTGCCAGCAGCGTAGGAATGTTTGGGGCAGCCTACGAGCAGTACTTC. Amino acid sequence: CASSVGMFGAAYEQYF.

The chain carries TRBV7-2 and TRBJ2-5, with TRBD2 as a possible D gene (5 bases). V lost 5 bases and J lost 5, with 18 bases in between. Germline V gene sequence: CDR1 SGHTA, CDR2 FQGNSA. This CDR3 comprises 15 residues. The CDR3 region is CASSPRRGPTETQYF. The CDR3 DNA reads as TGTGCCAGCAGCCCCCGTAGAGGGCCCACTGAGACCCAGTACTTC.

The gene calls are TRBV6-2 or TRBV6-3 and TRBJ2-1, with 9 bases matching TRBD2. J gave up 6 bases and V 6 bases, and 18 bases lay outside the gene matches. The CDR3 consists of 18 residues. The germline gives CDR1 MNHEY, CDR2 SVGEGT. CDR3 protein: CASSPTLGGGAGRNEQFF. Written as DNA, the CDR3 is TGTGCCAGCAGCCCTACTCTGGGCGGGGGGGCCGGGCGCAATGAGCAGTTCTTC.

The genes are TRBV5-1 and TRBJ2-1; TRBD2 agrees at 11 bases. CDR1 is SGHRS, CDR2 YFSETQ, per germline. The length of the CDR3 is 13 residues. Trimming cost V 3 bases and J 10 bases; bases outside gene matches: 3. DNA for the CDR3: TGCGCCAGCAGCTCGACTAGCGGGACAGAGCAGTTCTTC. Translation: CASSSTSGTEQFF. The whole variable domain, filled in from reference TRBV5-1 and TRBJ2-1, reads KAGVTQTPRYLIKTRGQQVTLSCSPISGHRSVSWYQQTPGQGLQFLFEYFSETQRNKGNFPGRFSGRQFSNSRSEMNVSTLELGDSALYLCASSSTSGTEQFFGPGTRLTVL.

The chain is built from TRBV5-6 and TRBJ1-1; TRBD1 is a possible D gene (5 bases). Germline CDR1 reads SGHDT; CDR2 reads YYEEEE. Trimming removed 0 bases from V and 2 bases from J, with 11 bases in between. The CDR3 length is 15 residues. The CDR3 is CASSLAEQGNTEAFF. The CDR3 DNA sequence: TGTGCCAGCAGCTTGGCGGAGCAGGGTAACACTGAAGCTTTCTTT.

The V call is TRBV18, the J call TRBJ1-5, with 9 bases matching TRBD1. This CDR3 spans 15 amino acids. Germline V gene data show CDR1 as KGHSH and CDR2 as LQKENI. The ends lost 6 bases at V and 3 bases at J; junction bases unmatched: 6. The CDR3 DNA reads as TGTGCCAGCTCGTCCGGGACAGGGTTCAATCAGCCCCAGCATTTT. Protein product: CASSSGTGFNQPQHF.